This T cell receptor beta chain was captured by sequencing in a study of cytomegalovirus exposure and HLA in healthy donors. About the study: Caucasian-associated ancestry cluster membership applied to about 77% of a few hundred genotyped donors.

V was clipped by 5 bases and J by 6 bases, with 7 bases between them. The CDR3 runs to 11 residues. The germline CDR1 and CDR2 sequences are SGHTA and FQGNSA. The PCR employed 60 Vbeta primers together with 13 Jbeta primers. The table came from immunoSEQ multiplex PCR; TCRdb's copy has only in-frame clones and leaves some out. The data contain some 160,000 clones, approximately 76% of them seen just once; the ten biggest clones take up 5.4%. On this clone: Its antigen is unidentified.

Study-level points and caveats: The presence/absence work took it that sequencing depth was about the same across donors. A previous analysis found most TCR beta V segments productive roughly 87% or roughly 30% of the time. A later analysis linked a missense variant in DCLRE1C to the trimming of TCR beta V and J genes.

This receptor was taken from a woman between 18 and 29 years old in good health and CMV-seropositive. Sequenced input: PBMCs. This rearrangement joins TRBV7-2 to TRBJ1-1; no firm D call. The CDR3 sequence: CASSPSAEAFF. CDR3 bases: TGTGCCAGCAGCCCCTCCGCTGAAGCTTTCTTT.